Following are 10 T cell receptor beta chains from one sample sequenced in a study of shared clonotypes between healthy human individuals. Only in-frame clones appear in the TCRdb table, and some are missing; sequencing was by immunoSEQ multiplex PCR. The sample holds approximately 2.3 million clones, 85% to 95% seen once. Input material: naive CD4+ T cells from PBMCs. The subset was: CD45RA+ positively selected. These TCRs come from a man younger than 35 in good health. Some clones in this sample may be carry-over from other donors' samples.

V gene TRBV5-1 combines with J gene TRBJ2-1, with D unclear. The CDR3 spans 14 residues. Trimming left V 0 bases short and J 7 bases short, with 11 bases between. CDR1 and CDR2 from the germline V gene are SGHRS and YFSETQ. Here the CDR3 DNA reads TGCGCCAGCAGCTTGGTTGTGAATCAGAATGAGCAGTTCTTC. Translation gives CASSLVVNQNEQFF.

CDR3 in amino acids: CASSQAGGSGGELFF. CDR3 nucleotides: TGTGCCAGCAGTCAAGCGGGGGGCTCGGGCGGGGAGCTGTTTTTT. The chain is built from TRBV11-2 and TRBJ2-2, with 9 bases that match TRBD2. The germline V gene encodes CDR1 SGHAT and CDR2 FQNNGV. The CDR3 totals 15 residues. V shed 6 bases and J 7 bases; nucleotides not matched to a gene: 9.

CDR3 protein: CASRTETVNTEAFF. The CDR3 nucleotides read TGTGCCAGCAGGACCGAGACGGTGAACACTGAAGCTTTCTTT. The chain links TRBV2 to TRBJ1-1; D is undetermined. V lost 6 bases and J 0 bases, leaving 11 bases between the germline ends. The germline V gene has CDR1 SNHLY and CDR2 FYNNEI. This CDR3 is built from 14 residues.

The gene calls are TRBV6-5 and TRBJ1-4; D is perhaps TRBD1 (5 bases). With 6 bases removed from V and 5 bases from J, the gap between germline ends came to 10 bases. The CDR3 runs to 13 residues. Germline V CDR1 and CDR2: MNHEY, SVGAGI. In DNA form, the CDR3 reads TGTGCCAGCAGGGTGAACAGGAATGAAAAACTGTTTTTT. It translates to CASRVNRNEKLFF.

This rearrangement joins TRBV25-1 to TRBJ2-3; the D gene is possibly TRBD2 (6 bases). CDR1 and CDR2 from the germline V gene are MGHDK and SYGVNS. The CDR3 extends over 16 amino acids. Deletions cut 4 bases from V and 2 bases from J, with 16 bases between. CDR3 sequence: CASSGGERANTDTQYF. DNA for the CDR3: TGTGCCAGCAGTGGAGGTGAGCGGGCAAACACAGATACGCAGTATTTT. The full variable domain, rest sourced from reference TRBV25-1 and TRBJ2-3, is EADIYQTPRYLVIGTGKKITLECSQTMGHDKMYWYQQDPGMELHLIHYSYGVNSTEKGDLSSESTVSRIRTEHFPLTLESARPSHTSQYLCASSGGERANTDTQYFGPGTRLTVL.

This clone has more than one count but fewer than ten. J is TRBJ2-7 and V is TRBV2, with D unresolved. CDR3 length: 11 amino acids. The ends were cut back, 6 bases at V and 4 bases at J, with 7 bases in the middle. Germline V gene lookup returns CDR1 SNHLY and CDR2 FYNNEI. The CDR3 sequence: CASRFGYEQYF. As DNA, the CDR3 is TGTGCCAGCAGATTCGGGTACGAGCAGTACTTC.

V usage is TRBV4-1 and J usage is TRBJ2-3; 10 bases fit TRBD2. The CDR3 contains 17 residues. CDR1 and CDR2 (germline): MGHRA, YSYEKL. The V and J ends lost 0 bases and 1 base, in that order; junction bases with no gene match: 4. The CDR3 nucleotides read TGCGCCAGCAGCCAAGAGTCTAGCGGGAGAGGCACAGATACGCAGTATTTT. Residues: CASSQESSGRGTDTQYF.

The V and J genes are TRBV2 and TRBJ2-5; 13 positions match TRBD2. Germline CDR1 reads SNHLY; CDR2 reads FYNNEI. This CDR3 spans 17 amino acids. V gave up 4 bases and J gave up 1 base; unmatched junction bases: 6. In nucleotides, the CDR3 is TGTGCCAGCAGTGCCGGGACTAGCGGGACGGGCCAAGAGACCCAGTACTTC. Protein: CASSAGTSGTGQETQYF.

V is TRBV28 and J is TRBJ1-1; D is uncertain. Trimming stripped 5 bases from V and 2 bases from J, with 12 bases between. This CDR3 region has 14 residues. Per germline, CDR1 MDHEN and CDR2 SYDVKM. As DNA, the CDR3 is TGTGCCAGCAGTACCTCGAGCAGAAACACTGAAGCTTTCTTT. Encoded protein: CASSTSSRNTEAFF.

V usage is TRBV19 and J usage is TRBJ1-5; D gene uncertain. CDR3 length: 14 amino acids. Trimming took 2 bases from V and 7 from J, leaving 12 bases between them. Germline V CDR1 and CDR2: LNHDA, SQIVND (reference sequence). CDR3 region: CASSIRGGSQPQHF. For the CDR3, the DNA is TGTGCCAGTAGTATAAGAGGAGGAAGCCAGCCCCAGCATTTT.